This T cell receptor (beta chain) was identified during a study of patients and donors after allogeneic stem cell transplantation (dated by TCRdb to the early 2020s). The library was produced with RT-PCR. TCRdb shows the sequencer as NextSeq 550. The public reads were quality trimmed at Q25 with fastp and then assembled into clones with MiXCR by TCRdb, keeping productive beta chains. A single entry per CDR3 protein holds the most common genes and DNA from its merged rows. The sample table lists approximately 27,000 distinct CDR3 sequences, over 7% of them with a count of one. The ten largest clones represent around 50% of the sample. This clonotype was counted only a few times. Its cognate antigen has yet to be identified. No base quality values were provided; no much bigger clone lies one nucleotide off. This TCR was recovered from a human donor who was either an allogeneic HSCT recipient or a stem cell or donor lymphocyte infusion donor (not recorded which). It is not recorded whose cells these are; they may come from a transplant donor. Input material: blood, either unsorted or a sorted T cell fraction (not recorded which).

The DNA is TGCGCCAGCAGCTTGGGGTCGGCAGGGACTGAAGCTTTCTTT. Its product reads: CASSLGSAGTEAFF. The V gene is TRBV5-1 and the J gene is TRBJ1-1; a weak D assignment points to TRBD1 (5 bases agree). CDR1 and CDR2, looked up from the germline V gene, are SGHRS and YFSETQ. The germline ends are 11 bases apart after V is trimmed by 0 bases and J by 5 bases. Including cysteine and phenylalanine, the CDR3 has 14 amino acids. The only DNA kept is the CDR3, 42 bases in frame from the first base. The CDR3 plus the reference TRBV5-1 and TRBJ1-1 genes for the other parts give the full variable domain: KAGVTQTPRYLIKTRGQQVTLSCSPISGHRSVSWYQQTPGQGLQFLFEYFSETQRNKGNFPGRFSGRQFSNSRSEMNVSTLELGDSALYLCASSLGSAGTEAFFGQGTRLTVV.